The T cell receptor (beta chain) described here comes from a study of T-cell reconstitution after alpha-beta-depleted transplantation in children. Germline CDR1 reads SSHAT; CDR2 reads FNYEAQ (reference sequence). The V gene lost 5 bases and the J gene lost 7 bases, with 12 bases spanning the gap. CDR3 length equals 13 residues. Molecular barcoding with unique molecular identifiers was used for the TCRbeta library. In TCRdb, the PCR reads were re-called with MiXCR into one record per CDR3 protein. Of under 300,000 distinct CDR3 sequences in the sample, around 10% were seen once. This clonotype was recorded at least ten times.

The TCR originated in a male patient aged 2-15 years who had a stem cell transplant for chronic granulomatous disease, so the T cells may come from the graft donor. The V call is TRBV7-7, the J call TRBJ2-1, with a tentative D call TRBD2 (6 bases). This sample comprised peripheral blood, obtained 180 days after TCRalphabeta/CD19-depleted stem cell transplant. This CDR3 is CASSITGVNEQFF. The CDR3 DNA is TGTGCCAGCAGCATAACGGGGGTAAATGAGCAGTTCTTC.